These 19 T cell receptor beta chains share one sample of origin, sequenced in a study of HIV-infected children after antiretroviral therapy interruption. Unique molecular identifiers were included in an RNA-based 3' RACE TCR library. TCRdb re-called the 3' RACE reads with MiXCR, one entry per CDR3 protein. The sample lists about 89,000 distinct CDR3 sequences; 6.9% were seen once. Described treatment: PENTA 11 planned treatment interruption arm or continuous ART arm. The source material was CD45RA+ CD4+ T cells from PBMCs, pooled from several time points, sampled from a donor given antiretroviral therapy, either interrupted or continuous. Subset specified: naive CD4+ CD45RA+ CD45RO- T cells. All receptors come from a pool of human donors with HIV.

In its sample, this clonotype was seen many times. This chain joins TRBV21-1 and TRBJ2-1; no DNA check was done on the table's D call, TRBD1. TRBV21-1 is a known pseudogene. The CDR3 totals 14 residues. CDR3: CASGPVGGPNEQFF. The CDR3 coding sequence is TGTGCCAGCGGTCCCGTGGGGGGGCCTAATGAGCAGTTCTTC.

This clonotype was recorded a few times. This chain connects TRBV5-4 to TRBJ2-5; TRBD1 matches 8 bases. J was trimmed by 7 bases and V by 1 base; bases with no gene match: 9. The CDR3 sequence is 15 residues long. CDR1 and CDR2 (germline): SGHNT, YYREEE (reference sequence). CDR3 sequence: CASSLTGGSGGTQYF. The CDR3 nucleotides read TGTGCCAGCAGCTTGACAGGGGGGAGTGGTGGGACCCAGTACTTC.

The DNA of the CDR3 is TGTGCCAGCAGCCTCATCGGACAGAACGAGCAGTACTTC. Its protein product is CASSLIGQNEQYF. The chain combines TRBV7-9 with TRBJ2-7; D may be TRBD1 (6 bases). This CDR3 comprises 13 residues. Germline V gene data show CDR1 as SEHNR and CDR2 as FQNEAQ (reference sequence). Trimming shortened V by 5 bases and J by 5 bases, and 13 bases separated the two germline ends.

This clonotype occurred many times. J is TRBJ2-3 and V is TRBV12-3 or TRBV12-4, with a tentative D call TRBD1 (6 bases). V was clipped by 7 bases and J by 1 base, with 15 bases between them. There are 15 residues in the CDR3. CDR3 nucleotides: TGTGCCAGCAACAACAGGGATAGGGGCACAGATACGCAGTATTTT. This gives the protein CASNNRDRGTDTQYF.

There are many counts of this clonotype. This sequence joins TRBV7-8 and TRBJ1-2; D uncertain. There are 13 residues in the CDR3. Per the germline V gene, CDR1 is SGHVS and CDR2 is FQNEAQ. The V end lost 3 bases, the J end lost 4 bases, and 9 bases lay between the germline ends. The CDR3 sequence: CASSFGLGYGYTF. DNA of the CDR3: TGTGCCAGCAGCTTCGGGCTCGGCTATGGCTACACCTTC.

This clonotype was seen a handful of times. The chain combines TRBV18 with TRBJ2-1, with 12 positions matching TRBD1. J gave up 5 bases and V 3 bases, and 14 bases lay outside the gene matches. In germline, CDR1 is KGHSH, CDR2 LQKENI. This CDR3 spans 19 amino acids. In nucleotides, the CDR3 is TGTGCCAGCTCACCCGCGGGACAGGGGGCTTTCGTGGGGGACAATGAGCAGTTCTTC. Residues: CASSPAGQGAFVGDNEQFF. Complete variable domain (other parts from reference TRBV18 and TRBJ2-1): NAGVMQNPRHLVRRRGQEARLRCSPMKGHSHVYWYRQLPEEGLKFMVYLQKENIIDESGMPKERFSAEFPKEGPSILRIQQVVRGDSAAYFCASSPAGQGAFVGDNEQFFGPGTRLTVL.

In regard to this clonotype: A much larger clone lies a single base off, so this may be a read error. V usage is TRBV29-1 and J usage is TRBJ1-1; D uncertain. CDR1 SQVTM and CDR2 ANQGSEA come from the germline V gene. The CDR3 sequence is 13 residues long. Between the trimmed V and J ends, which lost 8 bases and 4 bases, there was a span of 17 bases. The CDR3 nucleotides read TGCAGCCACTGGAACCCAGAGGGCACTGAAGCTTTCTTT. Its translation is CSHWNPEGTEAFF.

This clonotype has ten or more counts. This chain connects TRBV7-8 to TRBJ2-7, with TRBD2 matching 7 bases. This CDR3 has 14 residues. With V trimmed by 5 bases and J by 7 bases, 11 bases remained unmatched. Per the germline V gene, CDR1 is SGHVS and CDR2 is FQNEAQ. The CDR3 region is CASSPGLDFGEQYF. The CDR3 nucleotides read TGTGCCAGCAGCCCAGGACTAGACTTCGGGGAGCAGTACTTC.

This clonotype was counted between two and nine times. The genes are TRBV12-3 or TRBV12-4 and TRBJ1-4, with TRBD1 as a possible D gene (5 bases). V lost 8 bases to trimming and J lost 9 bases, with 16 bases between them. The CDR3 has 13 residues. CDR3 DNA sequence: TGTGCCAGCGGACTCAGGGATCCGAAAAAACTGTTTTTT. This encodes CASGLRDPKKLFF.

Ten or more counts support this clonotype. V and J are TRBV20-1 and TRBJ2-1; no clear D. Germline V gene data show CDR1 as DFQATT and CDR2 as SNEGSKA (reference sequence). The V end was cut by 3 bases, the J end by 7 bases, with 7 bases between. The CDR3 consists of 11 residues. The DNA of the CDR3 is TGCAGTGCTAGCTTGGGGAATGAGCAGTTCTTC. Protein product: CSASLGNEQFF.

The table lists this clonotype with many counts. The chain combines TRBV10-3 with TRBJ1-1; D may be TRBD1 (6 bases). The germline V gene has CDR1 ENHRY and CDR2 SYGVKD. The CDR3 sequence is 14 residues long. The V gene lost 8 bases and the J gene lost 2 bases, with 15 bases spanning the gap. This CDR3 reads CAIAGTSKNTEAFF. DNA of the CDR3: TGTGCCATCGCCGGGACATCGAAAAACACTGAAGCTTTCTTT.

A few counts support this clonotype. V usage is TRBV29-1 and J usage is TRBJ2-1; 7 bases match TRBD1. This CDR3 contains 14 residues. Germline CDR1 and CDR2: SQVTM and ANQGSEA. V trimming: 3 bases; J trimming: 4 bases; junction bases outside the gene matches: 6. In DNA, the CDR3 is TGCAGCGTTGATCGACAGGGATTATACAATGAGCAGTTCTTC. It translates to CSVDRQGLYNEQFF.

This clonotype was seen repeatedly, ten times or more. The rearrangement uses TRBV20-1 and TRBJ2-7; D ambiguous. CDR1 is DFQATT and CDR2 is SNEGSKA in the germline V gene (reference sequence). V gave up 1 base and J gave up 2 bases, with 6 bases separating them. This CDR3 contains 12 residues. CDR3 in DNA: TGCAGTGCTAGAGCCTTTACCTACGAGCAGTACTTC. Encoded protein: CSARAFTYEQYF.

This clonotype was detected ten times or more. This chain uses TRBV7-2 with TRBJ1-5, with D hard to call. V was trimmed by 4 bases and J by 1 base, leaving 8 bases between them. The CDR3 spans 14 residues. Germline V gives CDR1 SGHTA, CDR2 FQGNSA. The CDR3 coding sequence is TGTGCCAGCAGCTGGTCTGGGAGCAATCAGCCCCAGCATTTT. This sequence encodes CASSWSGSNQPQHF. The whole variable domain, filled in from reference TRBV7-2 and TRBJ1-5, reads GAGVSQSPSNKVTEKGKDVELRCDPISGHTALYWYRQSLGQGLEFLIYFQGNSAPDKSGLPSDRFSAERTGGSVSTLTIQRTQQEDSAVYLCASSWSGSNQPQHFGDGTRLSIL.

This clonotype was detected a few times. The gene calls are TRBV10-3 and TRBJ2-3; D gene unclear. The V end lost 8 bases, the J end lost 2 bases, and 11 bases lay between the germline ends. The CDR3 sequence is 13 residues long. The germline gives CDR1 ENHRY, CDR2 SYGVKD. CDR3 loop: CAILDKNTDTQYF. The CDR3 DNA reads as TGTGCCATCTTAGACAAAAACACAGATACGCAGTATTTT.

The V call is TRBV2, the J call TRBJ2-7; D possibly corresponds to TRBD1 (6 bases). V lost 6 bases to trimming and J lost 3 bases, with 12 bases between them. The germline V gene has CDR1 SNHLY and CDR2 FYNNEI. There are 13 residues in the CDR3. Written as DNA, the CDR3 is TGTGCCAGCAGAGCCGGACAGCACTACGAGCAGTACTTC. It translates to CASRAGQHYEQYF.

This clonotype was observed many times. The gene calls are TRBV12-3 or TRBV12-4 and TRBJ2-2; D possibly corresponds to TRBD1 (5 bases). CDR3 length equals 16 residues. V gave up 3 bases and J gave up 7 bases, with 18 bases separating them. The CDR3, as DNA: TGTGCCAGCAGTTTTTATCTCGCAGGGTGGGACGGGGAGCTGTTTTTT. It yields the protein CASSFYLAGWDGELFF.

This clonotype has just a few counts. This chain joins TRBV6-2 or TRBV6-3 and TRBJ2-7; 10 bases match TRBD1. V was clipped by 9 bases and J by 1 base; unmatched bases: 9. The germline V gene has CDR1 MNHEY and CDR2 SVGEGT. This CDR3 comprises 15 residues. The DNA for the CDR3 is TGTGCCAGTACCGACAGGGGGCCTTTTTCCTACGAGCAGTACTTC. Protein product: CASTDRGPFSYEQYF.

There are many counts of this clonotype. The V gene is TRBV6-1, the J gene TRBJ1-1; 7 bases are a match to TRBD1. The CDR3 has 16 amino acids. Trimming removed 2 bases from V and 0 bases from J; junction bases left unmatched: 6. Germline CDR1 MNHNS, CDR2 SASEGT. The CDR3 DNA follows: TGTGCCAGCAGTGAACGCGCGACAGGGATGAACACTGAAGCTTTCTTT. It translates to CASSERATGMNTEAFF.